The source of this T cell receptor beta chain is a study of shared clonotypes between healthy human individuals. Measured with immunoSEQ multiplex PCR; TCRdb has only the in-frame clones, and not every one. The data contain some 740,000 clones, 80% to 95% of them seen just once; the ten biggest clones take up under 30%. Unmatched junction bases numbered 8, after V lost 2 bases and J lost 0 bases. Germline values: CDR1 SGHVS, CDR2 FQNEAQ. CDR3 size: 18 residues. Terminally differentiated effector memory CD45RA+ cells were left out of the naive CD8 fraction, which was CD45RO-negative and positively selected for CCR7. Healthy adults negative for HIV, lacking recent acute infections or vaccinations, served as donors. The sample holds one count of this clone.

The V call is TRBV7-8, the J call TRBJ2-3, with 10 bases lining up with TRBD2. The specimen was naive CD8+ T cells sorted from blood. This TCR was sampled from a man under 40 in good health. CDR3 in DNA: TGTGCCAGCAGCTTAAGGGGAGGACTAGCGGCTAGCACAGATACGCAGTATTTT. Translation gives CASSLRGGLAASTDTQYF.